This T cell receptor (beta chain) was documented in a study of shared clonotypes between healthy human individuals. Notes on the study in general: Generation probabilities of non-shared clonotypes were lower (relative to those shared by all four donors). Read depth was anticipated to influence clonotype sharing among donors.

With regard to this clone: Its antigen is unknown.

The repertoire was sequenced with immunoSEQ multiplex PCR; TCRdb's copy has only in-frame clones and lacks some. The sample lists hundreds of thousands of clones, roughly nine tenths occurring once. This CDR3 is built from 19 residues. The ends were cut back, 2 bases at V and 0 bases at J, with 17 bases in the middle. From germline, CDR1 is SEHNR and CDR2 FQNEAQ (reference sequence). As defined, naive CD8 cells were CD45RO-negative and positively selected for CCR7, with terminally differentiated effector memory CD45RA+ cells excluded. The TCR was taken from a man aged 25 to 45 in good health. This chain joins TRBV7-9 and TRBJ2-6; no firm D call. Sequenced: naive CD8+ T cells sorted from blood. CDR3: CASSLSGLGSRSGANVLTF. In DNA, the CDR3 is TGTGCCAGCAGCTTATCGGGCCTCGGCTCACGCTCTGGGGCCAACGTCCTGACTTTC.